The 30 T cell receptor beta chains given below trace back to one sample, sequenced in a study of identical twins. One entry per CDR3 protein results from TCRdb running MiXCR on the 5' RACE reads. This table has 450,000 to 650,000 distinct CDR3 sequences, approximately 16% appearing once. These data were also reused for a study on yellow fever vaccine responses in identical twins.

Sequenced sample: CD4+ T cells sorted from blood. The receptors were gathered from a woman younger than 30 in good health.

V usage is TRBV4-1 and J usage is TRBJ2-7; a weak D match, TRBD1 (6 bases). Deletions cut 1 base from V and 1 base from J, with 14 bases between. CDR1 is MGHRA and CDR2 is YSYEKL in the germline V gene. This CDR3 comprises 16 residues. Written as DNA, the CDR3 is TGCGCCAGCAGCCAAGGGACAGCCCAATCTTCCTACGAGCAGTACTTC. This encodes CASSQGTAQSSYEQYF.

This CDR3 reads CASSQGTGVYYGYTF. The CDR3 DNA sequence: TGTGCCAGCAGCCAAGGGACAGGGGTGTACTATGGCTACACCTTC. The chain combines TRBV3-1 with TRBJ1-2, with TRBD1 identical over 9 bases. Germline CDR1 is LGHDT and CDR2 is YNNKEL (reference sequence). The CDR3 extends over 15 amino acids. V lost 1 base and J lost 3; bases outside the gene matches: 3.

This chain links TRBV6-1 with TRBJ2-7; D is perhaps TRBD2 (6 bases). Germline CDR1 MNHNS, CDR2 SASEGT. The length of the CDR3 is 15 residues. The ends were cut back, 6 bases at V and 7 bases at J, with 22 bases in the middle. The CDR3 protein is CASRGRLVGHGEQYF. In DNA form, the CDR3 reads TGTGCCAGCAGGGGGCGACTAGTCGGTCACGGGGAGCAGTACTTC.

This clonotype was seen only a few times. The gene calls are TRBV16 and TRBJ1-5; D gene uncertain. CDR1 KGHSY and CDR2 FQNENV come from the germline V gene. With 0 bases removed from V and 3 bases from J, the gap between germline ends came to 6 bases. This CDR3 contains 14 residues. CDR3 amino acids: CASSQSLSNQPQHF. The CDR3 region has the DNA TGTGCCAGCAGCCAATCTCTCTCCAATCAGCCCCAGCATTTT.

The chain joins TRBV29-1 to TRBJ2-7; a possible D gene is TRBD1 (6 bases). This CDR3 has 12 residues. Germline CDR1 is SQVTM and CDR2 is ANQGSEA. V lost 4 bases, J lost 4 bases, and 11 bases lay in between. This CDR3 reads CSVGQGSYEQYF. Here the CDR3 DNA reads TGCAGCGTTGGGCAGGGGTCGTACGAGCAGTACTTC.

The chain is built from TRBV6-1 and TRBJ2-1; D tentatively reads TRBD1 or TRBD2 (5 bases each). V gave up 8 bases and J gave up 8 bases, with 22 bases separating them. Looked up from germline, CDR1 is MNHNS and CDR2 is SASEGT. This CDR3 has 15 residues. The CDR3 reads CASSYTGWDHYEQFF. DNA for the CDR3: TGTGCCAGCTCCTATACGGGGTGGGACCATTATGAGCAGTTCTTC.

There are many counts of this clonotype. The CDR3 reads CASSQVSGGEETQYF. The CDR3 coding sequence is TGCGCCAGCAGCCAAGTATCAGGGGGAGAAGAGACCCAGTACTTC. J is TRBJ2-5 and V is TRBV4-1; 7 nucleotides match TRBD1. Germline loops: CDR1 MGHRA, CDR2 YSYEKL. J gave up 3 bases and V 1 base, and 5 bases lay outside the gene matches. The CDR3 has 15 amino acids.

This chain joins TRBV7-3 and TRBJ2-2; possible D gene TRBD1, 6 bases. The CDR3 totals 17 residues. Germline-derived CDR1 and CDR2 are SGHTA and FQGTGA. V was shortened by 6 bases and J by 3 bases, with 20 bases between the two germline ends. The CDR3 region has the DNA TGTGCCAGCAGTCCGACCCCTAGGACAGCGGACACCGGGGAGCTGTTTTTT. Its protein is CASSPTPRTADTGELFF. Drawing the rest from reference TRBV7-3 and TRBJ2-2, the complete variable domain is GAGVSQTPSNKVTEKGKYVELRCDPISGHTALYWYRQSLGQGPEFLIYFQGTGAADDSGLPNDRFFAVRPEGSVSTLKIQRTERGDSAVYLCASSPTPRTADTGELFFGEGSRLTVL.

Note on this clonotype: Compared with germline, one end of the junction differs, possibly owing to a read error. This rearrangement joins TRBV20-1 to TRBJ2-5, with 9 bases identical to TRBD2. CDR1 is DFQATT, CDR2 SNEGSKA, per germline (reference sequence). The CDR3 runs 16 residues. CDR3 DNA sequence: TGCTGTGCTAGTCCCCTAGCGGGACCACTCGGAGAGACCCAGTACTTC. Translation gives CCASPLAGPLGETQYF.

The chain recombines TRBV7-6 with TRBJ2-3, with D unclear. Trimming left V 5 bases short and J 0 bases short, with 18 bases between. Per germline, CDR1 SGHVS and CDR2 FNYEAQ. The CDR3 has 17 amino acids. CDR3 sequence: CASSPVTYAVSTDTQYF. The CDR3 nucleotides read TGTGCCAGCAGCCCCGTTACATACGCGGTTAGCACAGATACGCAGTATTTT.

This clonotype was observed at least ten times. This sequence joins TRBV3-1 and TRBJ1-6; D uncertain. Germline V gene sequence: CDR1 LGHDT, CDR2 YNNKEL (reference sequence). V was pared by 0 bases and J by 7 bases, with 4 bases between. CDR3 length equals 13 residues. The CDR3 bases are TGTGCCAGCAGCCAAGATACCAATTCACCCCTCCACTTT. Amino acids: CASSQDTNSPLHF.

This clonotype was detected ten times or more. The V gene is TRBV12-3 or TRBV12-4, the J gene TRBJ2-1; D possibly corresponds to TRBD1 (5 bases). The V end lost 5 bases, the J end lost 5 bases, and 10 bases lay between the germline ends. The CDR3 runs to 13 residues. The CDR3, as DNA: TGTGCCAGCAGTATCGACAGTAACAATGAGCAGTTCTTC. This codes for CASSIDSNNEQFF.

This sequence joins TRBV5-1 and TRBJ2-7; 7 nucleotides align to TRBD1. J gave up 4 bases and V 0 bases, and 4 bases lay outside the gene matches. Looked up from germline, CDR1 is SGHRS and CDR2 is YFSETQ. The CDR3 length is 14 residues. CDR3 sequence: CASSLEDREYEQYF. The DNA of the CDR3 is TGCGCCAGCAGCTTGGAAGACAGGGAGTACGAGCAGTACTTC.

Only a few counts were recorded for this clonotype. This sequence joins TRBV18 and TRBJ2-3; the match to TRBD2 covers 7 bases. The ends lost 0 bases at V and 4 bases at J; junction bases unmatched: 7. Germline CDR1 reads KGHSH; CDR2 reads LQKENI. CDR3 length equals 16 residues. The CDR3 DNA reads TGTGCCAGCTCACCACCGAGACTAGCACCGTCAGATACGCAGTATTTT. It translates to CASSPPRLAPSDTQYF.

The genes are TRBV28 and TRBJ2-1, with 10 bases identical to TRBD2. The J segment lost 5 bases and the V segment lost 5 bases, leaving 9 bases of the junction unmatched. Germline lookup yields CDR1 MDHEN and CDR2 SYDVKM. The CDR3 is made up of 16 amino acids. CDR3 coding DNA: TGTGCCAGCAGTCGTAATAGCGGGAGGACCAACAATGAGCAGTTCTTC. This translates into CASSRNSGRTNNEQFF.

This chain joins TRBV7-6 and TRBJ2-3, with D possibly called TRBD1 or TRBD2 (5 bases each). Trimming removed 5 bases at V and 0 bases at J, with 21 bases between. The CDR3 consists of 18 residues. CDR1 is SGHVS, CDR2 FNYEAQ, per germline. The CDR3 sequence: CASSPLLEGTLSTDTQYF. CDR3 DNA: TGTGCCAGCAGCCCCTTACTCGAGGGGACCCTTAGCACAGATACGCAGTATTTT. Looking up the rest from reference TRBV7-6 and TRBJ2-3 gives the full variable domain: GAGVSQSPRYKVTKRGQDVALRCDPISGHVSLYWYRQALGQGPEFLTYFNYEAQQDKSGLPNDRFSAERPEGSISTLTIQRTEQRDSAMYRCASSPLLEGTLSTDTQYFGPGTRLTVL.

The chain links TRBV20-1 to TRBJ2-1, with 9 bases lining up with TRBD2. This CDR3 comprises 16 residues. Trimming removed 5 bases from V and 10 bases from J; junction bases left unmatched: 18. Germline CDR1 and CDR2: DFQATT and SNEGSKA (reference sequence). CDR3 in amino acids: CSARVSGTSLPMEQFF. DNA for the CDR3: TGCAGTGCTCGCGTATCCGGGACTAGCCTCCCCATGGAGCAGTTCTTC.

The rearrangement links TRBV20-1 to TRBJ1-2, with a possible D match to TRBD1 (5 bases). The CDR3 spans 15 residues. The germline gives CDR1 DFQATT, CDR2 SNEGSKA (reference sequence). V was shortened by 3 bases and J by 6 bases, with 20 bases between the two germline ends. The CDR3 nucleotides read TGCAGTGCTAGGAGCCCGGGACTAGACCCGAATGGCTACACCTTC. It encodes CSARSPGLDPNGYTF.

DNA of the CDR3: TGTGCCACTGATAGCGGGGGGGCCCCCTACAATGAGCAGTTCTTC. Its translation is CATDSGGAPYNEQFF. The J gene is TRBJ2-1, the V gene TRBV10-3; 11 nucleotides align to TRBD2. Per germline, CDR1 ENHRY and CDR2 SYGVKD. CDR3 length: 15 amino acids. The ends lost 10 bases at V and 2 bases at J; junction bases unmatched: 7.

This clonotype was recorded a few times. The rearrangement links TRBV12-3 or TRBV12-4 to TRBJ2-2; tentatively, D is TRBD1 (5 bases). Deletions cut 3 bases from V and 2 bases from J, with 10 bases between. This CDR3 is built from 15 residues. The DNA of the CDR3 is TGTGCCAGCAGTTTGATAACAGGCAACACCGGGGAGCTGTTTTTT. Translated: CASSLITGNTGELFF.

This clonotype was seen only a few times. V and J are TRBV5-5 and TRBJ2-1, with 11 bases identical to TRBD1. Germline CDR1 is SGHKS and CDR2 is YYEKEE (reference sequence). The CDR3 spans 15 residues. Losses at the gene ends were 5 bases for V and 5 bases for J; bases not matched to a gene: 6. The CDR3 here is CASRPWTGGHNEQFF. As DNA, the CDR3 is TGTGCCAGCAGGCCATGGACAGGGGGCCACAATGAGCAGTTCTTC.

The rearrangement joins TRBV27 to TRBJ2-7; 10 positions agree with TRBD1. This CDR3 has 16 residues. V gave up 3 bases and J gave up 3 bases; unmatched junction bases: 8. Germline V gives CDR1 MNHEY, CDR2 SMNVEV (reference sequence). The CDR3 region is CASSLEGTGALYEQYF. In DNA, the CDR3 is TGTGCCAGCAGTTTGGAAGGGACAGGGGCTCTCTACGAGCAGTACTTC.

This clonotype was counted many times. This chain uses TRBV29-1 with TRBJ2-1; 7 nucleotides match TRBD2. The CDR3 sequence is 12 residues long. With 4 bases clipped from V and 10 bases from J, the junction kept 7 bases outside the gene matches. Germline V gene data show CDR1 as SQVTM and CDR2 as ANQGSEA. CDR3 protein: CSVGTRLDEQFF. CDR3 sequence (DNA): TGCAGCGTTGGGACTAGACTTGACGAGCAGTTCTTC.

This clonotype appeared many times. The chain uses TRBV27 and TRBJ1-4; a weak D match, TRBD1 (6 bases). V was clipped by 3 bases and J by 7 bases, with 24 bases between them. This CDR3 has 18 amino acids. Germline CDR1 reads MNHEY; CDR2 reads SMNVEV (reference sequence). CDR3: CASSFIGTPSFAGEKLFF. CDR3 DNA sequence: TGTGCCAGCAGTTTTATTGGGACACCGTCCTTTGCTGGTGAAAAACTGTTTTTT.

This clonotype occurred many times. V and J are TRBV25-1 and TRBJ2-5; D may be TRBD1 (5 bases). Trimming took off 3 bases at V and 5 bases at J, with 10 bases between the two ends. The CDR3 extends over 13 amino acids. Germline V gives CDR1 MGHDK, CDR2 SYGVNS. This chain's CDR3 is CASSETVAETQYF. As DNA, the CDR3 is TGTGCCAGCAGTGAGACAGTCGCCGAGACCCAGTACTTC.

This clonotype occurred a few times. The chain links TRBV5-6 to TRBJ2-5, with D uncertain. The V and J ends lost 1 base and 0 bases respectively, with 10 bases between them. Germline CDR1 is SGHDT and CDR2 is YYEEEE. The CDR3 spans 15 residues. The CDR3 sequence: CASSLRLVYQETQYF. DNA for the CDR3: TGTGCCAGCAGCTTGAGATTGGTCTACCAAGAGACCCAGTACTTC.

In this sample, this clonotype turned up a few times. The chain uses TRBV7-9 and TRBJ2-3, with D perhaps given as TRBD1 or TRBD2 (5 bases each). CDR3 length: 14 residues. Germline assignment: CDR1 SEHNR and CDR2 FQNEAQ (reference sequence). Trimming pared 3 bases from V and 0 bases from J, leaving 7 bases between. The DNA of the CDR3 is TGTGCCAGCAGCTTCAGGGACAGCACAGATACGCAGTATTTT. Translated, it gives CASSFRDSTDTQYF.

The J gene is TRBJ2-2, the V gene TRBV29-1; TRBD2 matches at 7 bases. This CDR3 region has 17 residues. V shed 4 bases and J 1 base; nucleotides not matched to a gene: 12. The germline gives CDR1 SQVTM, CDR2 ANQGSEA. DNA for the CDR3: TGCAGCGTTGGCAGCCCGGGGACTATACGGAACACCGGGGAGCTGTTTTTT. Amino acid sequence: CSVGSPGTIRNTGELFF.

This chain connects TRBV7-8 to TRBJ2-5; 10 bases agree with TRBD2. This CDR3 is built from 16 residues. V lost 1 base, J lost 1 base, and 3 bases stayed unmatched. The V gene's germline CDR1 is SGHVS and CDR2 FQNEAQ. In nucleotides, the CDR3 is TGTGCCAGCAGCTTAGATCCTAGCGGGAGCCAAGAGACCCAGTACTTC. Its protein product is CASSLDPSGSQETQYF.

V gene TRBV2 combines with J gene TRBJ1-1; D remains ambiguous. CDR1 and CDR2 (germline): SNHLY, FYNNEI. The CDR3 loop spans 15 amino acids. V was cut by 6 bases and J by 4 bases, with 18 bases left in between. The CDR3 reads CASSPDFTFSTEAFF. The CDR3 nucleotides are TGTGCCAGCAGCCCCGACTTCACATTTAGCACTGAAGCTTTCTTT.